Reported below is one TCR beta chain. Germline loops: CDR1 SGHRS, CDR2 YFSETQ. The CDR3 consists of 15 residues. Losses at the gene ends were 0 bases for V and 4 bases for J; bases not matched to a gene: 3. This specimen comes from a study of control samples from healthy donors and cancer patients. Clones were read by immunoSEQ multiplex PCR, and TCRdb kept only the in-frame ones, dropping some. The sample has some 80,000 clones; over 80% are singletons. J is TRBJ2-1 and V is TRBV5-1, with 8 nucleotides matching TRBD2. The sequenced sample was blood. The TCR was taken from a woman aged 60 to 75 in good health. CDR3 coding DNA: TGCGCCAGCAGCTTGGGAGGGACTAGTTACAATGAGCAGTTCTTC. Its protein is CASSLGGTSYNEQFF. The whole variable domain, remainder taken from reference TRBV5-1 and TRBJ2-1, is KAGVTQTPRYLIKTRGQQVTLSCSPISGHRSVSWYQQTPGQGLQFLFEYFSETQRNKGNFPGRFSGRQFSNSRSEMNVSTLELGDSALYLCASSLGGTSYNEQFFGPGTRLTVL.